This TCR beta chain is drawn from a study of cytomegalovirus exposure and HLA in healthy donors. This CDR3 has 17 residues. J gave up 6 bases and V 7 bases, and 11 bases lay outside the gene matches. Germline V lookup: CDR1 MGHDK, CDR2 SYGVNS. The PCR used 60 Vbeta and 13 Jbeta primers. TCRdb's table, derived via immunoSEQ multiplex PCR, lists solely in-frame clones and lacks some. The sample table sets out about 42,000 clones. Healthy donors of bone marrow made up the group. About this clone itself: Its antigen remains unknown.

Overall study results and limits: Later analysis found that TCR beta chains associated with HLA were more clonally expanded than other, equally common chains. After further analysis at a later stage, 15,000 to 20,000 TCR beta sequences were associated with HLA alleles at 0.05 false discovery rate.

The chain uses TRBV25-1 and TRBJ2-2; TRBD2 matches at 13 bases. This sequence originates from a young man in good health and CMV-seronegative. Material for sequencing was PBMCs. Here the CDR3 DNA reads TGTGCCAGCACCCCCAGGACTAGCGGGAGTACAGCCGGGGAGCTGTTTTTT. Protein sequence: CASTPRTSGSTAGELFF.